This T cell receptor beta chain was sequenced in a study of long-term antiretroviral therapy in people with HIV. Regarding the study as a whole: Narrower CDR3 length ranges marked HIV repertoires relative to controls.

With regard to this clone: What it binds is not known.

The CDR3 spans 14 residues. Germline V CDR1 and CDR2: MNHNS, SASEGT. The germline V and J ends were trimmed by 2 bases and 1 base, with 8 bases remaining between them. Sequencing relied on immunoSEQ assay v3.0, run at survey level. The data were produced by immunoSEQ multiplex PCR, yet TCRdb's version contains in-frame clones alone and is incomplete. The table lists about 28,000 clones, nearly 95% of them singletons, with 10% in the top ten. This clonotype was obtained from a man aged 35-49 years with HIV. The chain carries TRBV6-1 and TRBJ1-2; D ambiguous. Specimen: unsorted PBMCs, collected 6.2 years after starting antiretroviral therapy. This CDR3 reads CASSESQVNYGYTF. In DNA form, the CDR3 reads TGTGCCAGCAGTGAATCCCAGGTTAACTATGGCTACACCTTC.